The rows below give T cell receptor beta chains drawn from one sample of a study of blood T cell repertoires in COVID-19. Data came from immunoSEQ multiplex PCR; TCRdb stores just in-frame clones and leaves some out. The profile shows around 84,000 clones, under 90% of them singletons. Sequencing was performed on peripheral blood. Receptors originate from a woman in her thirties or forties with active or convalescent COVID-19. Each CDR3 is given with its conserved first and last residue. D genes are given only for firm matches. Only some rows state a clone size, as once, few, many or a class for expanded clones.

J | size | D | V | DNA | CDR3
TRBJ2-7 | NA | NA | TRBV28 | TGTGCCAGCAAACAGGGCTACGAGCAGTACTTC | CASKQGYEQYF
TRBJ1-2 | once | TRBD1 | TRBV7-2 | TGTGCCAGCAGCACCCGACAGGGCACTGGCTACACCTTC | CASSTRQGTGYTF
TRBJ1-2 | NA | NA | TRBV13 | TGTGCCAGCAGCTTAGGCGGGGGAGGGAACTATGGCTACACCTTC | CASSLGGGGNYGYTF
TRBJ2-1 | NA | TRBD2 | TRBV19 | TGTGCCAGTAGTGGGAGGGATGAGCAGTTCTTC | CASSGRDEQFF
TRBJ1-2 | NA | TRBD1 | TRBV10-3 | TGTGCCATCAGCCCGGGACAGCCGAATGGCTACACCTTC | CAISPGQPNGYTF
TRBJ1-6 | NA | NA | TRBV12-3/TRBV12-4 | TGTGCCAGCAGTTTGGTGGAGAGTTCACCCCTCCACTTT | CASSLVESSPLHF
TRBJ1-4 | NA | NA | TRBV5-1 | TGCGCCAGCAGCTCAGGGGCCACTAATGAAAAACTGTTTTTT | CASSSGATNEKLFF
TRBJ2-1 | NA | TRBD2 | TRBV18 | TGTGCCAGCTCACCATACCGACTAGCGGTTATCTACAATGAGCAGTTCTTC | CASSPYRLAVIYNEQFF
TRBJ1-1 | NA | NA | TRBV6-5 | TGTGCCAGCAGTTATGGAGGTTGGGCCAACACTGAAGCTTTCTTT | CASSYGGWANTEAFF
TRBJ2-1 | NA | NA | TRBV21-1 | TGTGCCAGCAGCAAAAAGGGGGGACTAGCGGGAAAGAATGAGCAGTTCTTC | CASSKKGGLAGKNEQFF
TRBJ2-4 | once | NA | TRBV2 | TGTGCCAGCAGGGAAACCCGGGACTTCCCTAAAAACATTCAGTACTTC | CASRETRDFPKNIQYF
TRBJ1-1 | NA | TRBD1 | TRBV30 | TGTGCCTGGAGTGTACAGGGACAGAGGAACACTGAAGCTTTCTTT | CAWSVQGQRNTEAFF
TRBJ2-2 | NA | NA | TRBV28 | TGTGCCAGCAGTCCCTGGGGGGAGACCGGGGAGCTGTTTTTT | CASSPWGETGELFF
TRBJ2-1 | NA | TRBD2 | TRBV6-2/TRBV6-3 | TGTGCCAGCACCCCACTAGCGGGAGAATTTAATGAGCAGTTCTTC | CASTPLAGEFNEQFF
TRBJ2-1 | NA | TRBD2 | TRBV18 | TGTGCCAGCTCACCACGGAGTAGCGGGGGGGCCGACTACAATGAGCAGTTCTTC | CASSPRSSGGADYNEQFF
TRBJ2-2 | NA | TRBD1 | TRBV10-3 | TGTGCCATCAAACTCGGACAGGGGGGTTCGAACACCGGGGAGCTGTTTTTT | CAIKLGQGGSNTGELFF
TRBJ2-7 | NA | TRBD1 | TRBV5-1 | TGCGCCAGCAGCTCCCCGGACAGGTACGAGCAGTACTTC | CASSSPDRYEQYF
TRBJ1-6 | NA | NA | TRBV28 | TGTGCCAGCAGTTGGCCAGGAGGAAATTCACCCCTCCACTTT | CASSWPGGNSPLHF
TRBJ2-1 | once | NA | TRBV2 | TGTGCCAGCAGTGAATGGACTGTGGATGAGCAGTTCTTC | CASSEWTVDEQFF
TRBJ2-7 | NA | TRBD1 | TRBV10-3 | TGTGCCATCAAAGGGACAGGGGTAGACTACGAGCAGTACTTC | CAIKGTGVDYEQYF
TRBJ2-7 | NA | NA | TRBV4-2 | TGTGCCAGCAGCCACCCCGCCCAAGGGGGTTACGAGCAGTACTTC | CASSHPAQGGYEQYF
TRBJ1-1 | NA | NA | TRBV9 | TGTGCCAGCAGCGCCCTAGAGGAGGTTTACACTGAAGCTTTCTTT | CASSALEEVYTEAFF
TRBJ2-3 | NA | TRBD2 | TRBV11-2 | TGTGCCAGCAGCTTAGCGGGGGGAGATACGCAGTATTTT | CASSLAGGDTQYF
TRBJ2-5 | NA | NA | TRBV9 | TGTGCCAGCAGCGTAGCAGGGGCCGGAGAGACCCAGTACTTC | CASSVAGAGETQYF
TRBJ1-4 | NA | NA | TRBV6-5 | TGTGCCAGCAGAACCGGACAGTTTGTAGGTGAAAAACTGTTTTTT | CASRTGQFVGEKLFF
TRBJ1-5 | few | TRBD1 | TRBV2 | TGTGCCAGCAGTAAAGGTGGGGACAGACAGCCCCAGCATTTT | CASSKGGDRQPQHF
TRBJ1-4 | NA | NA | TRBV21-1 | TGTGCCAGCACCTTTTCGGGACAGCTACGGGCGGTGGATGAAAAACTGTTTTTT | CASTFSGQLRAVDEKLFF
TRBJ2-7 | once | TRBD1 | TRBV7-2 | TGTGCCAGCAGCTTATTCGGGACAGGGATGTACGAGCAGTACTTC | CASSLFGTGMYEQYF
TRBJ2-2 | NA | NA | TRBV4-3 | TGCGCCAGCAGCCAAGATCTTAGTTCGAGCGGGGAGCTGTTTTTT | CASSQDLSSSGELFF
TRBJ1-6 | few | NA | TRBV19 | TGTGCCAGTAGTATCCGTGAGTCCAATTCACCCCTCCACTTT | CASSIRESNSPLHF
TRBJ2-5 | NA | NA | TRBV9 | TGTGCCAGCAGCGTAGCGTCCGGGAAGAGAGAGACCCAGTACTTC | CASSVASGKRETQYF
TRBJ2-2 | NA | NA | TRBV3-1/TRBV3-2 | TGTGCCAGCAGCCAAGCACAGGGATGGTACACCGGGGAGCTGTTTTTT | CASSQAQGWYTGELFF
TRBJ2-3 | few | NA | TRBV12-1 | TGTGCCAGCAGCTTAACCGGGACTAGAGGCACAGATACGCAGTATTTT | CASSLTGTRGTDTQYF